This paragraph covers one T cell receptor (beta chain) sequence. No antigen is known for it. TCRdb analysed the 5' RACE reads with MiXCR anew, one entry per CDR3 protein. This table holds a few hundred thousand distinct CDR3 sequences, 20% found once. This CDR3 spans 16 amino acids. CDR1 is LGHNA and CDR2 is YNFKEQ in the germline V gene. Trimming cost V 0 bases and J 6 bases, with 17 bases left between them. The source of the sample is a study of CD8 T cells in ankylosing spondylitis. Study-level results: Researchers reportedly found disease-linked clones significantly enriched in matched ankylosing spondylitis synovial fluid.

This clonotype originated in a male donor with ankylosing spondylitis or in good health (not recorded which). The chain recombines TRBV4-2 with TRBJ2-5; possible D gene TRBD2, 6 bases. The sample was blood, either unsorted or a sorted T cell fraction (not recorded which). The CDR3 region is CASSQEATEGAKTQYF. In DNA form, the CDR3 reads TGTGCCAGCAGCCAAGAAGCGACGGAGGGCGCGAAGACCCAGTACTTC.